This T cell receptor beta chain was documented in a study of beta chain features in type 1 diabetes. Overall study context: Patients and healthy donors were similar in age, gender and cell yields.

TCRB transcripts that were expressed got sequenced, as all of the isolated RNA had been reverse transcribed. Assay: immunoSEQ multiplex PCR; the TCRdb copy retains only in-frame clones and omits some. The sample has over 150,000 clones, about 13% seen once. To note about this clone: Its antigen is as yet unknown.

Study-wide results and limits: In cDNA sequencing, cells with high TCR expression could be over-represented. Among all four CD4+ subsets, Type 1 diabetes patients had TCRB CDR3s that were moderately but significantly shorter. In patients and controls equally, PCR might favor templates that are shorter.

The material sequenced was central memory CD4+ T cells from blood. The clonotype originates from a young woman in good health.

The CDR3, as DNA: TGTGCCAGCAGTTCAGCCGGGACTCCCTATAGCAATCAGCCCCAGCATTTT. Translating gives CASSSAGTPYSNQPQHF. The genes are TRBV28 and TRBJ1-5; D perhaps matches TRBD1 (5 bases). Germline V lookup: CDR1 MDHEN, CDR2 SYDVKM. The germline V and J ends were trimmed by 4 bases and 0 bases, with 16 bases remaining between them. The CDR3 extends over 17 amino acids. Together with reference TRBV28 and TRBJ1-5, the CDR3 gives the full variable domain: DVKVTQSSRYLVKRTGEKVFLECVQDMDHENMFWYRQDPGLGLRLIYFSYDVKMKEKGDIPEGYSVSREKKERFSLILESASTNQTSMYLCASSSAGTPYSNQPQHFGDGTRLSIL.